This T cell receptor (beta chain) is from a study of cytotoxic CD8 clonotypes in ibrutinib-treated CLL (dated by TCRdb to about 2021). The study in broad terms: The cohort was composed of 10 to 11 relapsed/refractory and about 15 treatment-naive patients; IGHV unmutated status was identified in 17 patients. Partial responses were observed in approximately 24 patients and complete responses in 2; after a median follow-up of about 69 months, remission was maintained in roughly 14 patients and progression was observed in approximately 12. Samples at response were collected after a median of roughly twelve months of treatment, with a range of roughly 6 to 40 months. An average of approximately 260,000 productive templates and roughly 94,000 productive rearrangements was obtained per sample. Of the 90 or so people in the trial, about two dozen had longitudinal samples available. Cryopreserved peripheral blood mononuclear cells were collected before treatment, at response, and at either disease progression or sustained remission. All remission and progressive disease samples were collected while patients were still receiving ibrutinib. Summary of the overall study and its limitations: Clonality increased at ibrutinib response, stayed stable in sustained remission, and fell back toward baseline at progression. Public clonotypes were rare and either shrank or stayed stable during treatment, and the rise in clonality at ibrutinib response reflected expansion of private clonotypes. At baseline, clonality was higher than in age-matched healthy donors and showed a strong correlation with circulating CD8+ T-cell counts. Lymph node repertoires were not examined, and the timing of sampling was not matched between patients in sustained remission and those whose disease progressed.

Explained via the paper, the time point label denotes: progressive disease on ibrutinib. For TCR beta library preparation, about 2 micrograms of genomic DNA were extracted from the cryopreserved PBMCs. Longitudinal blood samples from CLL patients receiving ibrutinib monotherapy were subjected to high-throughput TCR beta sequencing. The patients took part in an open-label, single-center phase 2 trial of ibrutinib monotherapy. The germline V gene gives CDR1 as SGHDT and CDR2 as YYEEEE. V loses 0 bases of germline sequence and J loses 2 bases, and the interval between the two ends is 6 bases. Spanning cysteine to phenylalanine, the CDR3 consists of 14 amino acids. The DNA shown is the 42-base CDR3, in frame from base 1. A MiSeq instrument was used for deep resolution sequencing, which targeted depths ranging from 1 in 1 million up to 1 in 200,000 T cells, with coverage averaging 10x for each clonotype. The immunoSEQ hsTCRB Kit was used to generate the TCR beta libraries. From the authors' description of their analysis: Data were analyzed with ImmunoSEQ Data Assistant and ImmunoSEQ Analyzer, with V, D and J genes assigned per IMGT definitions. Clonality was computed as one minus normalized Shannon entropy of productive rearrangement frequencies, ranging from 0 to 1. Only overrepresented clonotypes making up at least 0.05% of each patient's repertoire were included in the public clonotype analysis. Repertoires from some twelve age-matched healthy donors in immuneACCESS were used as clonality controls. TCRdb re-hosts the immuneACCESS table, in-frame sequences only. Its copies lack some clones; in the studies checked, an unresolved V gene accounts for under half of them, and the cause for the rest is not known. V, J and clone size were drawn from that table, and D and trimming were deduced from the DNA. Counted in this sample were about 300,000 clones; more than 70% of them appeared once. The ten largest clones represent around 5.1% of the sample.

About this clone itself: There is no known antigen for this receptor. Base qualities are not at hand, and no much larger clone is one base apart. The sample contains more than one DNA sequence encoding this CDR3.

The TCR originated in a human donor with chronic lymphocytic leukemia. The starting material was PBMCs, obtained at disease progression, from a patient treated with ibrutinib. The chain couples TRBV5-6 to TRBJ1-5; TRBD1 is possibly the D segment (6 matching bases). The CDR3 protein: CASSLGTGNQPQHF. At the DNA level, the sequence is TGTGCCAGCAGCTTGGGGACAGGCAATCAGCCCCAGCATTTT. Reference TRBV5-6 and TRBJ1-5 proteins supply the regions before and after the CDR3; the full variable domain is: DAGVTQSPTHLIKTRGQQVTLRCSPKSGHDTVSWYQQALGQGPQFIFQYYEEEERQRGNFPDRFSGHQFPNYSSELNVNALLLGDSALYLCASSLGTGNQPQHFGDGTRLSIL.